This T cell receptor (beta chain) was observed in a study of OX40 agonist ivuxolimab in advanced cancers. The study, taken as a whole, reports: CD4+ T cells averaged fewer expanded clones than CD8+ T cells. Some nonresponders likewise displayed low normalized T-cell clonal expansion. Partly responding patients at 0.1-3.0 mg/kg showed some of the smallest clonal expansion.

Generated by immunoSEQ multiplex PCR, the TCRdb table keeps only in-frame clones and is missing some. The sample lists 25,000 to 40,000 clones, roughly four fifths seen once, with roughly 21% in the top ten. A remark on this clone: Antigen: not known.

The CDR3 is 12 residues long. V lost 5 bases and J 6 bases, leaving 8 bases between the germline ends. Germline loops: CDR1 SGHTA, CDR2 FQGNSA. The rearrangement uses TRBV7-2 and TRBJ1-5, with unresolved D. This receptor was taken from an adult with an advanced solid tumor such as melanoma, head and neck, liver or kidney cancer. The sequences come from CD4+ or CD8+ T cells sorted from blood, collected in a trial of the OX40 agonist ivuxolimab. As DNA, the CDR3 is TGTGCCAGCAGCGTAGACCGTCAGCCCCAGCATTTT. This codes for CASSVDRQPQHF.